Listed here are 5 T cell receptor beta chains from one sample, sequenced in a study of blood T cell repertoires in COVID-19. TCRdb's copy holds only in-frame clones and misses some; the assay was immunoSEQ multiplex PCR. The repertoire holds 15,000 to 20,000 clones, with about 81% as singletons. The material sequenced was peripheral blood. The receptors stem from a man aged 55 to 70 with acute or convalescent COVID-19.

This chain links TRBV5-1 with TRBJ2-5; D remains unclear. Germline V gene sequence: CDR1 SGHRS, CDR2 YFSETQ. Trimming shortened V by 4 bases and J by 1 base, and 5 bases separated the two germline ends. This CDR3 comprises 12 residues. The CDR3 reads CASSKLQETQYF. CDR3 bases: TGCGCCAGCAGCAAGCTCCAAGAGACCCAGTACTTC. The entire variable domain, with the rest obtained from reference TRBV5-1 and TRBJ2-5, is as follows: KAGVTQTPRYLIKTRGQQVTLSCSPISGHRSVSWYQQTPGQGLQFLFEYFSETQRNKGNFPGRFSGRQFSNSRSEMNVSTLELGDSALYLCASSKLQETQYFGPGTRLLVL.

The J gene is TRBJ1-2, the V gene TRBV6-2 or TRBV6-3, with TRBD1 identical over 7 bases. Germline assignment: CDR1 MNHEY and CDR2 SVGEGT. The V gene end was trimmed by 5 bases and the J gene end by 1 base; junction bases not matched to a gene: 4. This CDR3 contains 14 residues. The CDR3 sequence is CASSRGGRNYGYTF. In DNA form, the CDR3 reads TGTGCCAGCAGTAGAGGGGGCCGTAACTATGGCTACACCTTC.

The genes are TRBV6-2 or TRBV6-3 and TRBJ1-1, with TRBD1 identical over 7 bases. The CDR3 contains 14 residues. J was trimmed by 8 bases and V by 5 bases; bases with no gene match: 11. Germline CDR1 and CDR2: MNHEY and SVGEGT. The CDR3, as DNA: TGTGCCAGCAGTCAAACCAGTAAGGGACAGGAAGCTTTCTTT. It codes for CASSQTSKGQEAFF.

CDR3 protein: CSAERGSEQYF. As DNA, the CDR3 is TGCAGTGCCGAGCGGGGGAGCGAGCAGTACTTC. J is TRBJ2-7 and V is TRBV20-1, with 8 bases aligning to TRBD2. Germline CDR1 is DFQATT and CDR2 is SNEGSKA (reference sequence). V lost 6 bases and J lost 6; bases outside the gene matches: 4. There are 11 residues in the CDR3.

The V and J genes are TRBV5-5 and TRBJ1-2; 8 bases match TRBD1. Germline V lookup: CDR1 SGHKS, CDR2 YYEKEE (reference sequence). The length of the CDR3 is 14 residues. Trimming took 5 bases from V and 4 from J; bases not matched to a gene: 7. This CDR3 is CASRPGGDGYGYTF. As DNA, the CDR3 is TGTGCCAGCAGGCCAGGGGGCGACGGCTATGGCTACACCTTC.